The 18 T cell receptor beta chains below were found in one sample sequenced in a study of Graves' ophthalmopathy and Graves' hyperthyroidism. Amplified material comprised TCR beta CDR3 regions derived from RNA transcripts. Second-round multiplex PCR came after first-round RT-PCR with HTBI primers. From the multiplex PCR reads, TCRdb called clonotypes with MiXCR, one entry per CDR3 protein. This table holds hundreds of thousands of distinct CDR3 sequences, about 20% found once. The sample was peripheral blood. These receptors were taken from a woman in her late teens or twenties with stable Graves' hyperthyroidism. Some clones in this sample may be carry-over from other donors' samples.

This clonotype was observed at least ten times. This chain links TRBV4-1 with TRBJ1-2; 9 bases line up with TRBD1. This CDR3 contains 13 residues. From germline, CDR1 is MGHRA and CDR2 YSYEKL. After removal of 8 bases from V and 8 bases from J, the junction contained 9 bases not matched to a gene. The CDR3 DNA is TGCGCCAGCCGCCGCACAGGGGGCTGGGGCTACACCTTC. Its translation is CASRRTGGWGYTF.

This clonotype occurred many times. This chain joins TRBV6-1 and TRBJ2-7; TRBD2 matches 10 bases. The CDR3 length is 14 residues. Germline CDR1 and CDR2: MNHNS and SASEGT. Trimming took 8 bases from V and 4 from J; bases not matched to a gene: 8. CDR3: CASSQREGPYEQYF. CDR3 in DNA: TGTGCCAGCTCCCAGCGGGAGGGCCCGTACGAGCAGTACTTC.

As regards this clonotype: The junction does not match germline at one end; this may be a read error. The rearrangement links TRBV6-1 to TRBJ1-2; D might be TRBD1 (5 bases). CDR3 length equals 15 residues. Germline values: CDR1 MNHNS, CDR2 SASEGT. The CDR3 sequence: CASSGDGFINYGYAF. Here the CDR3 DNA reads TGTGCCAGCAGTGGGGACGGATTCATAAACTATGGCTACGCCTTC.

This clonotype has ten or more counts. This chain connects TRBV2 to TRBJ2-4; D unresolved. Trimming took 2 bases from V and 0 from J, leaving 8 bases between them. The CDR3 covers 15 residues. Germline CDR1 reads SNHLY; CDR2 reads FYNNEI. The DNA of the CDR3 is TGTGCCAGCAGTGAAACTTGGCTAGCCAAAAACATTCAGTACTTC. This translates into CASSETWLAKNIQYF.

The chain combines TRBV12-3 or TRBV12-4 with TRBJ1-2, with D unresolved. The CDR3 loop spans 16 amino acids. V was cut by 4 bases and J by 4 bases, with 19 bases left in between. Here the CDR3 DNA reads TGTGCCAGCAGTTACTCCCGGGATCTCCTAGGCTATGGCTACACCTTC. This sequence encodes CASSYSRDLLGYGYTF.

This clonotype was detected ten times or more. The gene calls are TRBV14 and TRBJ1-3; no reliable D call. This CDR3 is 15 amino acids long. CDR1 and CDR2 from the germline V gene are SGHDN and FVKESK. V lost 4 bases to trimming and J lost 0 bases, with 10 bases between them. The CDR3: CASSPGLSSGNTIYF. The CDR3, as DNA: TGTGCCAGCAGCCCCGGACTCTCCTCTGGAAACACCATATATTTT.

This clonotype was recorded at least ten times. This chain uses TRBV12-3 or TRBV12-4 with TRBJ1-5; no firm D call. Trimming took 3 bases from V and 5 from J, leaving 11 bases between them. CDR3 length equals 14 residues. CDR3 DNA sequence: TGTGCCAGCAGTTTGAGTACGAGCTATCAGCCCCAGCATTTT. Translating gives CASSLSTSYQPQHF.

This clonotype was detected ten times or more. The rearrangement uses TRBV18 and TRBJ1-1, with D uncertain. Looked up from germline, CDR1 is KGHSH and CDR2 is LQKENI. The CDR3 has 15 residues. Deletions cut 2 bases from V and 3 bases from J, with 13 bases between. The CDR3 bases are TGTGCCAGCTCACCAGAGCAGAGGTCGCACACTGAAGCTTTCTTT. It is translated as CASSPEQRSHTEAFF. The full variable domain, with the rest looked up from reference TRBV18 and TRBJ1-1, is NAGVMQNPRHLVRRRGQEARLRCSPMKGHSHVYWYRQLPEEGLKFMVYLQKENIIDESGMPKERFSAEFPKEGPSILRIQQVVRGDSAAYFCASSPEQRSHTEAFFGQGTRLTVV.

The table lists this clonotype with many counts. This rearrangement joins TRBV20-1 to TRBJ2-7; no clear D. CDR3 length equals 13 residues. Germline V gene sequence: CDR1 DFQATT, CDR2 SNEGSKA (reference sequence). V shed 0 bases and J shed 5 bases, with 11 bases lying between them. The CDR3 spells CSARDGLRHEQYF. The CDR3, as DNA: TGCAGTGCTAGAGATGGCCTTAGGCACGAGCAGTACTTC.

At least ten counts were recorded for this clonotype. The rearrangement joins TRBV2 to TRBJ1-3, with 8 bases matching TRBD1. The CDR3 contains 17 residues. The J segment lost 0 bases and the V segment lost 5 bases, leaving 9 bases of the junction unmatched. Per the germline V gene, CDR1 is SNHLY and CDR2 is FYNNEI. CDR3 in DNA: TGTGCCAGCAGTCCAGGACAGGGTAGGAGCTCTGGAAACACCATATATTTT. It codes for CASSPGQGRSSGNTIYF.

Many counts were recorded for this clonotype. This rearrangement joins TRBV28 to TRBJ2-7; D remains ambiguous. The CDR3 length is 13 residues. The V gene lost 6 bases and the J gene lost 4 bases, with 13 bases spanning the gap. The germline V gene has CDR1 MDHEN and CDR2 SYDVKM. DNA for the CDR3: TGTGCCAGCAGGATGGGTCTACCATACGAGCAGTACTTC. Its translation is CASRMGLPYEQYF.

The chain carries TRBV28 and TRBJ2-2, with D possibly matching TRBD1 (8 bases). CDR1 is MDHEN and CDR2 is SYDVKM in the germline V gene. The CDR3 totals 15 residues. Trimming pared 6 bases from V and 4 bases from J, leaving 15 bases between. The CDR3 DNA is TGTGCCAGCAGCCTCACAGGGGGGGGCACCGGGGAGCTGTTTTTT. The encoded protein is CASSLTGGGTGELFF. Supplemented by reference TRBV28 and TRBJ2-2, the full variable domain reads DVKVTQSSRYLVKRTGEKVFLECVQDMDHENMFWYRQDPGLGLRLIYFSYDVKMKEKGDIPEGYSVSREKKERFSLILESASTNQTSMYLCASSLTGGGTGELFFGEGSRLTVL.

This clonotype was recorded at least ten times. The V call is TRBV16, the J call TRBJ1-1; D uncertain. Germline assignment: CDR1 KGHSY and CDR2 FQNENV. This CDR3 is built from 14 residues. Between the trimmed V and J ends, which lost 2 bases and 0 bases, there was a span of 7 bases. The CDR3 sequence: CASSQMAMNTEAFF. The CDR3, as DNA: TGTGCCAGCAGCCAAATGGCGATGAACACTGAAGCTTTCTTT.

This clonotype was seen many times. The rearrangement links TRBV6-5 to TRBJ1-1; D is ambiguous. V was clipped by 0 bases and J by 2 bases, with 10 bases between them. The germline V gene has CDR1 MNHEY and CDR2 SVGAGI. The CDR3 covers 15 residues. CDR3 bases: TGTGCCAGCAGTTACTCCGGCCAGTCAAACACTGAAGCTTTCTTT. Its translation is CASSYSGQSNTEAFF.

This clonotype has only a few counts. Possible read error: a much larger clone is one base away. CDR3 bases: TGTGCCAGCAGTTACAACGCGGTCCCGGGCCTAATACCTACTCATTCACACCTCCACTTT. Translated, it gives CASSYNAVPGLIPTHSHLHF. V is TRBV6-5 and J is TRBJ1-6; D is unresolved. Germline V gives CDR1 MNHEY, CDR2 SVGAGI. This CDR3 has 20 residues.

CDR3 DNA: TGTGCCAGCAGCTTGAATCTGGGGGGAGCCAAAAACATTCAGTACTTC. Translation gives CASSLNLGGAKNIQYF. This sequence joins TRBV11-2 and TRBJ2-4, with a possible D match to TRBD2 (6 bases). Trimming pared 3 bases from V and 0 bases from J, leaving 12 bases between. CDR1 and CDR2 from the germline V gene are SGHAT and FQNNGV. This CDR3 region has 16 residues.

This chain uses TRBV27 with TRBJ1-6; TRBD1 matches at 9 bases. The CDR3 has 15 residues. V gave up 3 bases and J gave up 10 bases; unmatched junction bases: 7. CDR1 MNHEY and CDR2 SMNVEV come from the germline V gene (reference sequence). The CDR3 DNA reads TGTGCCAGCAGTTTGTCAACAGGGGGCTTGTCACCCCTCCACTTT. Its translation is CASSLSTGGLSPLHF.

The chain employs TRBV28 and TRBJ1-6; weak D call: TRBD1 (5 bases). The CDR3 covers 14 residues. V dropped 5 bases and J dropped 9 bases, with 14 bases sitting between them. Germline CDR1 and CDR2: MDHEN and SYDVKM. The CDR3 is CASSPWGVGSPLHF. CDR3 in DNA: TGTGCCAGCAGTCCCTGGGGGGTAGGTTCACCCCTCCACTTT.